Presented here are 20 T cell receptor beta chains from one specimen sequenced in a study of neurological immune-mediated disorders. TCRdb independently ran MiXCR on the 5' RACE reads; one entry per CDR3 protein. The sample lists under 60,000 distinct CDR3 sequences, 15% to 20% seen once, with approximately 4% in the top ten. The sequenced sample consisted of PBMCs. The receptor set was obtained from a man aged 55 to 69 in good health.

This clonotype has ten or more counts. The chain recombines TRBV5-1 with TRBJ2-2, with a weak D call TRBD1 (6 bases). The CDR3 totals 15 residues. Trimming cost V 2 bases and J 2 bases, with 10 bases left between them. Germline assignment: CDR1 SGHRS and CDR2 YFSETQ. The CDR3 protein is CASSFGTLNTGELFF. The CDR3 DNA reads as TGCGCCAGCAGCTTCGGGACACTAAACACCGGGGAGCTGTTTTTT.

This clonotype appeared many times. The chain uses TRBV4-2 and TRBJ2-5; no firm D call. Germline-derived CDR1 and CDR2 are LGHNA and YNFKEQ. This CDR3 contains 14 residues. V dropped 0 bases and J dropped 3 bases, with 8 bases sitting between them. CDR3 sequence (DNA): TGTGCCAGCAGCCAAGATGGACGGAAAGAGACCCAGTACTTC. It is translated as CASSQDGRKETQYF.

This clonotype was recorded many times. This chain uses TRBV5-1 with TRBJ2-2, with 9 bases lining up with TRBD2. Germline V CDR1 and CDR2: SGHRS, YFSETQ. This CDR3 spans 15 amino acids. Trimming cost V 7 bases and J 5 bases; bases outside gene matches: 9. CDR3 protein: CASDRGTSGTGELFF. The CDR3 DNA is TGCGCCAGCGACCGGGGCACTAGCGGGACCGGGGAGCTGTTTTTT.

This clonotype came up many times. This chain connects TRBV7-7 to TRBJ2-1; no firm D call. V lost 1 base to trimming and J lost 5 bases, with 9 bases between them. The CDR3 is made up of 14 amino acids. Germline V gene data show CDR1 as SSHAT and CDR2 as FNYEAQ (reference sequence). The CDR3 protein is CASSLVGIDNEQFF. Written as DNA, the CDR3 is TGTGCCAGCAGCTTAGTAGGGATCGACAATGAGCAGTTCTTC.

This clonotype was picked up many times. V and J are TRBV5-1 and TRBJ2-7, with D unresolved. V was clipped by 4 bases and J by 2 bases, with 22 bases between them. Germline loops: CDR1 SGHRS, CDR2 YFSETQ. The CDR3 length is 17 residues. In DNA form, the CDR3 reads TGCGCCAGCAGCAGATCGGACGGCCCGACCTTAACCTACGAGCAGTACTTC. Translated, it gives CASSRSDGPTLTYEQYF.

This clonotype was counted ten times or more. The rearrangement links TRBV7-9 to TRBJ1-1, with D hard to call. V was clipped by 2 bases and J by 4 bases, with 20 bases between them. CDR3 size: 17 residues. Germline V gene sequence: CDR1 SEHNR, CDR2 FQNEAQ (reference sequence). The CDR3 bases are TGTGCCAGCAGCTTATTCCGCGGACTCCAAGGGAGCACTGAAGCTTTCTTT. Its translation: CASSLFRGLQGSTEAFF.

There are many counts of this clonotype. The rearrangement uses TRBV27 and TRBJ2-1; 9 bases align to TRBD1. The germline V gene has CDR1 MNHEY and CDR2 SMNVEV (reference sequence). The V segment lost 7 bases and the J segment 8 bases; nucleotides outside the gene matches: 3. CDR3 length: 12 residues. CDR3 loop: CASTTGGDEQFF. CDR3 DNA sequence: TGTGCCAGCACTACAGGGGGCGATGAGCAGTTCTTC.

This clonotype came up many times. V gene TRBV9 combines with J gene TRBJ2-7; no firm D call. V shed 0 bases and J shed 0 bases, with 7 bases lying between them. Germline V gives CDR1 SGDLS, CDR2 YYNGEE. The CDR3 length is 14 residues. The CDR3 reads CASSVGGNSYEQYF. CDR3 sequence (DNA): TGTGCCAGCAGCGTAGGTGGCAACTCCTACGAGCAGTACTTC.

This clonotype was counted at least ten times. The chain couples TRBV15 to TRBJ2-7, with D perhaps matching TRBD2 (6 bases). Germline V gene sequence: CDR1 LNHNV, CDR2 YYDKDF (reference sequence). V was trimmed by 0 bases and J by 4 bases, leaving 13 bases between them. This CDR3 region has 15 residues. CDR3 bases: TGTGCCACCAGCAGAGATCGGGGGATCTGGTACGAGCAGTACTTC. Translated: CATSRDRGIWYEQYF.

This clonotype was seen repeatedly, ten times or more. The chain is built from TRBV5-1 and TRBJ1-5; 9 bases line up with TRBD1. Trimming took 0 bases from V and 5 from J; bases not matched to a gene: 9. CDR3 length: 17 amino acids. Germline V gene data show CDR1 as SGHRS and CDR2 as YFSETQ. The CDR3: CASSLGVGTGRDQPQHF. CDR3 DNA: TGCGCCAGCAGCTTGGGGGTCGGGACAGGGAGAGATCAGCCCCAGCATTTT.

This clonotype was seen ten or more times. The chain is built from TRBV7-3 and TRBJ2-5; 10 bases are a match to TRBD2. From germline, CDR1 is SGHTA and CDR2 FQGTGA. Unmatched junction bases numbered 10, after V lost 2 bases and J lost 4 bases. The CDR3 is 17 residues long. In DNA, the CDR3 is TGTGCCAGCAGCTTAGGTACTCTAGCGGGAGAGGCAGAGACCCAGTACTTC. Translating gives CASSLGTLAGEAETQYF.

To note about this clonotype: A read error may produce the germline difference seen at one junction end. The chain links TRBV5-6 to TRBJ2-7; 7 nucleotides agree with TRBD2. The CDR3 totals 14 residues. CDR1 is SGHDT, CDR2 YYEEEE, per germline. The CDR3 nucleotides read TGTGTCAGCATCCTGACGGGAGGCGGGTACGAGCAGTACTTC. This codes for CVSILTGGGYEQYF.

The sample holds many counts of this clonotype. The J gene is TRBJ2-7, the V gene TRBV11-2; 7 bases match TRBD2. The V segment lost 2 bases and the J segment 6 bases; nucleotides outside the gene matches: 7. The germline gives CDR1 SGHAT, CDR2 FQNNGV. There are 14 residues in the CDR3. For the CDR3, the DNA is TGTGCCAGCAGCTTACGGGCGGGAGCTGGCGAGCAGTACTTC. Residues: CASSLRAGAGEQYF.

This clonotype has ten or more counts. The V gene is TRBV4-1, the J gene TRBJ2-1; 12 bases are shared with TRBD2. With V trimmed by 7 bases and J by 1 base, 5 bases remained unmatched. The CDR3 has 16 amino acids. CDR1 and CDR2 from the germline V gene are MGHRA and YSYEKL. The CDR3: CASKTSGSGSYNEQFF. CDR3 DNA: TGCGCCAGCAAGACTAGCGGGAGTGGATCCTACAATGAGCAGTTCTTC.

This clonotype was found many times. V gene TRBV29-1 combines with J gene TRBJ2-7, with D unclear. The germline gives CDR1 SQVTM, CDR2 ANQGSEA. There are 12 residues in the CDR3. Trimming took off 7 bases at V and 5 bases at J, with 15 bases between the two ends. This CDR3 is CSAQWGKDEQYF. DNA of the CDR3: TGCAGCGCTCAATGGGGTAAAGACGAGCAGTACTTC.

This clonotype was seen at least ten times. This sequence joins TRBV20-1 and TRBJ2-1; 12 positions agree with TRBD2. The CDR3 loop spans 13 amino acids. V dropped 4 bases and J dropped 6; count of bases not matched to a gene: 1. CDR1 DFQATT and CDR2 SNEGSKA come from the germline V gene (reference sequence). CDR3 in DNA: TGCAGTGCTACGACTAGCGGGAGCAATGAGCAGTTCTTC. It translates to CSATTSGSNEQFF.

This clonotype was observed at least ten times. The chain uses TRBV7-9 and TRBJ1-2, with 7 nucleotides matching TRBD1. This CDR3 has 15 amino acids. With 1 base clipped from V and 6 bases from J, the junction kept 8 bases outside the gene matches. CDR1 SEHNR and CDR2 FQNEAQ come from the germline V gene (reference sequence). The CDR3 reads CASSLGDSPPNGYTF. The CDR3 DNA sequence: TGTGCCAGCAGCTTAGGGGACAGCCCCCCAAATGGCTACACCTTC. Together with reference TRBV7-9 and TRBJ1-2, the CDR3 gives the full variable domain: DTGVSQNPRHKITKRGQNVTFRCDPISEHNRLYWYRQTLGQGPEFLTYFQNEAQLEKSRLLSDRFSAERPKGSFSTLEIQRTEQGDSAMYLCASSLGDSPPNGYTFGSGTRLTVV.

The table lists this clonotype with many counts. This sequence joins TRBV14 and TRBJ2-1, with 10 nucleotides matching TRBD2. Germline lookup yields CDR1 SGHDN and CDR2 FVKESK. The junction had 11 bases not matched to a gene; V was cut back by 0 bases and J by 3 bases. The CDR3 is 19 residues long. Written as DNA, the CDR3 is TGTGCCAGCAGCCAAGACAAAAGGGCTAGCGGGGGTAACTACAATGAGCAGTTCTTC. It yields the protein CASSQDKRASGGNYNEQFF. Based on the CDR3 plus reference TRBV14 and TRBJ2-1, the full variable domain is EAGVTQFPSHSVIEKGQTVTLRCDPISGHDNLYWYRRVMGKEIKFLLHFVKESKQDESGMPNNRFLAERTGGTYSTLKVQPAELEDSGVYFCASSQDKRASGGNYNEQFFGPGTRLTVL.

This sequence joins TRBV14 and TRBJ2-3; D unclear. The germline V and J ends were trimmed by 1 base and 15 bases, with 17 bases remaining between them. CDR1 and CDR2 (germline): SGHDN, FVKESK. There are 13 residues in the CDR3. DNA of the CDR3: TGTGCCAGCAGCCAAGTTTTCCGGGTCCGCCTTTATTTT. The encoded protein is CASSQVFRVRLYF.

The rearrangement uses TRBV12-3 or TRBV12-4 and TRBJ2-5; TRBD2 aligns across 10 bases. The J segment lost 7 bases and the V segment lost 4 bases, leaving 6 bases of the junction unmatched. The CDR3 is made up of 14 amino acids. The CDR3 here is CASSSSSGSRTQYF. CDR3 DNA: TGTGCCAGCAGTTCCTCTAGCGGGAGTAGGACCCAGTACTTC.